This T cell receptor (beta chain) derives from a study of CD8 T cells in ankylosing spondylitis. General study results and limits: Clones linked to disease were reported to show significant enrichment in matched ankylosing spondylitis synovial fluid. What seemed typical of ankylosing spondylitis blood was a TCR beta motif built from eight highly homologous variants.

Quantitative barcoded 5'-RACE was used to prepare TCR beta libraries. TCRdb passed the 5' RACE reads through MiXCR, listing each CDR3 protein once. The data show hundreds of thousands of distinct CDR3 sequences, about 12% seen once. As concerns this clonotype: Its antigen is still unknown.

Losses at the gene ends were 6 bases for V and 5 bases for J; bases not matched to a gene: 6. The CDR3 consists of 13 residues. Germline CDR1 DFQATT, CDR2 SNEGSKA (reference sequence). V and J are TRBV20-1 and TRBJ1-1; the match to TRBD1 covers 10 bases. The sequence was obtained from a male donor with ankylosing spondylitis. Sequencing input: blood, either unsorted or a sorted T cell fraction (not recorded which). This CDR3 reads CSARTGGATEAFF. The CDR3 coding sequence is TGCAGTGCGCGGACAGGGGGTGCAACTGAAGCTTTCTTT.